This TCR beta chain was observed in a study of blood T cell repertoires in COVID-19. V was clipped by 1 base and J by 0 bases, with 9 bases between them. The germline V gene encodes CDR1 SQVTM and CDR2 ANQGSEA. CDR3 length: 14 amino acids. Seattle enrolled patients during active infection and tracked them longitudinally. The table came from immunoSEQ multiplex PCR; TCRdb's copy has only in-frame clones and leaves some out. This table holds under 550,000 clones, approximately 90% found once. The sample was peripheral blood. The receptor was isolated from a man aged 18 to 35 with COVID-19, enrolled during active disease. V gene TRBV29-1 combines with J gene TRBJ1-1, with D tentatively TRBD1 (5 bases). CDR3 nucleotide sequence: TGCAGCGTTGAAGTAGGGGCTATGAACACTGAAGCTTTCTTT. Translation: CSVEVGAMNTEAFF.